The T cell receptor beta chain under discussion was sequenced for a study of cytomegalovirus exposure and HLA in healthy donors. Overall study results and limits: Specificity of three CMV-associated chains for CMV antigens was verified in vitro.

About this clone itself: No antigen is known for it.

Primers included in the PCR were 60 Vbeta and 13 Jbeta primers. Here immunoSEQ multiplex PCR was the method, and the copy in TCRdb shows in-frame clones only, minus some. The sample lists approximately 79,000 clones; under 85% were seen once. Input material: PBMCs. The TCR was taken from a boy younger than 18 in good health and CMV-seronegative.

The CDR3 region is CASSPGLGPRFF. Here the CDR3 DNA reads TGTGCCAGCAGCCCGGGACTAGGACCTAGGTTCTTC. The chain carries TRBV14 and TRBJ2-1, with 8 positions matching TRBD2. CDR1 and CDR2 (germline): SGHDN, FVKESK. V gave up 4 bases and J gave up 15 bases; unmatched junction bases: 8. This CDR3 contains 12 residues.